This T cell receptor (beta chain) comes out of a study of shared clonotypes between healthy human individuals. As defined, naive CD8 cells were CD45RO-negative and positively selected for CCR7, with terminally differentiated effector memory CD45RA+ cells excluded. V was trimmed by 3 bases and J by 0 bases, leaving 18 bases between them. There are 18 residues in the CDR3. Germline V gene lookup returns CDR1 MNHNS and CDR2 SASEGT. The data were produced by immunoSEQ multiplex PCR, yet TCRdb's version contains in-frame clones alone and is incomplete. Altogether about 800,000 clones are present, approximately 96% being singletons, with the ten largest covering roughly 0.23%.

Sequencing was done on a sample of naive CD8+ T cells sorted from blood. J is TRBJ2-1 and V is TRBV6-1; D possibly matches TRBD1 or TRBD2 (5 bases each). The receptor's source is a man aged 25 to 40 in good health. For the CDR3, the DNA is TGTGCCAGCAGTGATCCTTTGGGGGTCTCGAGCTCCTACAATGAGCAGTTCTTC. Its translation is CASSDPLGVSSSYNEQFF.